This T cell receptor beta chain was retrieved from a study of cytomegalovirus exposure and HLA in healthy donors. In germline, CDR1 is SGHAT, CDR2 FQNNGV. Trimming shortened V by 8 bases and J by 5 bases, and 19 bases separated the two germline ends. The CDR3 runs 14 residues. Nominally healthy donors were sampled, though unrecorded immune exposures were likely. Primers included in the PCR were 60 Vbeta and 13 Jbeta primers. The repertoire was sequenced with immunoSEQ multiplex PCR; TCRdb's copy has only in-frame clones and lacks some. The sample has about 120,000 clones; roughly 9% are singletons. A few counts support this clone.

Input material: PBMCs. The chain joins TRBV11-2 to TRBJ2-7; possibly TRBD1 for D (5 bases). The sequence derives from a middle-aged woman in good health and CMV-seropositive. The CDR3 is CASAGFRVGNEQYF. The CDR3 coding sequence is TGTGCCAGCGCAGGGTTCAGGGTTGGGAACGAGCAGTACTTC.